A selection of T cell receptor beta chains follows, all from one sample in a study of cytomegalovirus exposure and HLA in healthy donors. Profiling relied on immunoSEQ multiplex PCR, and the TCRdb table lists in-frame clones only, not all of them. The table shows 120,000 to 150,000 clones, with 55% to 70% occurring only once. The sequencing sample was made of PBMCs. All receptors derive from a woman between 25 and 40 years old in good health and CMV-seropositive. CDR3s include the opening cysteine and the closing phenylalanine or tryptophan. D genes are given only for firm matches. Only part of the rows carry a size: once, few, many, or a class if the clone is expanded.

.,TRBJ2-5,TRBV5-1,.,CASSFVNEETQYF,TGCGCCAGCAGCTTTGTGAACGAGGAGACCCAGTACTTC
TRBD1,TRBJ2-3,TRBV30,few,CAWGQGSDTQYF,TGTGCCTGGGGACAGGGATCGGATACGCAGTATTTT
.,TRBJ2-2,TRBV5-1,.,CASSLFQAGELFF,TGCGCCAGCAGCTTATTTCAGGCCGGGGAGCTGTTTTTT
TRBD1,TRBJ2-7,TRBV18,.,CASSPPGQGTSYEQYF,TGTGCCAGCTCACCACCGGGACAGGGAACCTCCTACGAGCAGTACTTC
TRBD2,TRBJ2-7,TRBV7-8,.,CASSPQRGVSYEQYF,TGTGCCAGCAGCCCGCAGCGGGGTGTATCCTACGAGCAGTACTTC
.,TRBJ2-3,TRBV6-6,.,CASSSTQVPTDTQYF,TGTGCCAGCAGTTCCACACAGGTGCCCACAGATACGCAGTATTTT
.,TRBJ2-1,TRBV7-3,.,CASSLTQGEQFF,TGTGCCAGCAGCTTAACGCAGGGTGAGCAGTTCTTC
.,TRBJ1-5,TRBV2,.,CASSGNQPQHF,TGTGCCAGCAGCGGCAATCAGCCCCAGCATTTT
TRBD1,TRBJ1-2,TRBV28,.,CASSLTLGTGYLGYTF,TGTGCCAGCAGTTTAACTTTAGGGACAGGCTATCTTGGCTACACCTTC
TRBD1,TRBJ2-7,TRBV10-3,.,CATGQVNYEQYF,TGTGCCACAGGACAGGTAAACTACGAGCAGTACTTC
.,TRBJ2-1,TRBV6-5,.,CASSYSPNEQFF,TGTGCCAGCAGTTACTCCCCGAATGAGCAGTTCTTC
TRBD1,TRBJ1-1,TRBV2,.,CASEEAGGTEAFF,TGTGCCAGCGAGGAAGCAGGGGGCACTGAAGCTTTCTTT
.,TRBJ2-1,TRBV10-3,.,CATNREHNEQFF,TGTGCCACTAATCGCGAACACAATGAGCAGTTCTTC
TRBD2,TRBJ2-1,TRBV10-2,.,CASSVNLASGSSYNEQFF,TGCGCCAGCAGTGTTAACTTGGCTAGCGGGAGCTCCTACAATGAGCAGTTCTTC
.,TRBJ1-6,TRBV2,.,CASRGDITESSSYNSPLHF,TGTGCCAGCAGGGGGGACATAACCGAATCAAGCTCCTATAATTCACCCCTCCACTTT
.,TRBJ1-1,TRBV19,.,CASSIPTLRTEAFF,TGTGCCAGTAGTATCCCGACTCTGAGGACTGAAGCTTTCTTT
.,TRBJ2-7,TRBV28,.,CASSLYRDEQYF,TGTGCCAGCAGTTTATACAGGGACGAGCAGTACTTC
TRBD1,TRBJ1-1,TRBV5-8,.,CASSRYRGSTEAFF,TGTGCCAGCAGCCGATACAGGGGTAGCACTGAAGCTTTCTTT
TRBD2,TRBJ2-7,TRBV11-2,.,CASSLAAGGSEQYF,TGTGCCAGCAGCTTAGCGGCGGGAGGTTCCGAGCAGTACTTC
TRBD2,TRBJ2-3,TRBV5-4,.,CASSLAGGSTDTQYF,TGTGCCAGCAGCTTGGCGGGAGGAAGCACAGATACGCAGTATTTT
TRBD2,TRBJ2-5,TRBV9,.,CASSSRSGLAGGRQETQYF,TGTGCCAGCAGCTCTCGAAGTGGACTAGCGGGGGGGCGCCAAGAGACCCAGTACTTC
TRBD1,TRBJ2-3,TRBV19,.,CASSIDRAADTQYF,TGTGCCAGTAGTATCGACAGGGCCGCAGATACGCAGTATTTT
TRBD1,TRBJ1-4,TRBV18,few,CASSPRQGEANEKLFF,TGTGCCAGCTCACCCCGTCAGGGGGAGGCTAATGAAAAACTGTTTTTT
TRBD2,TRBJ2-7,TRBV9,.,CASSPGLALYEQYF,TGTGCCAGCAGCCCCGGACTAGCCCTCTACGAGCAGTACTTC
.,TRBJ1-2,TRBV4-1,few,CASSLKTRTTPLNYGYTF,TGCGCCAGCAGCCTCAAAACGAGGACTACACCCCTAAACTATGGCTACACCTTC
.,TRBJ1-3,TRBV18,.,CASSPTPSSGNTIYF,TGTGCCAGCTCACCAACACCAAGCTCTGGAAACACCATATATTTT
TRBD2,TRBJ2-5,TRBV13,.,CASSILAGYQETQYF,TGTGCCAGCAGCATACTAGCGGGGTACCAAGAGACCCAGTACTTC
TRBD2,TRBJ2-1,TRBV10-2,.,CASSLAGPSYNEQFF,TGCGCCAGCAGTTTAGCGGGCCCCTCCTACAATGAGCAGTTCTTC
TRBD1,TRBJ1-2,TRBV5-5,.,CASSSTTGQNYGYTF,TGTGCCAGCAGCTCCACTACGGGACAGAACTATGGCTACACCTTC
.,TRBJ2-5,TRBV29-1,.,CSVQRGRTETQYF,TGCAGCGTACAAAGAGGGCGTACAGAGACCCAGTACTTC
.,TRBJ1-5,TRBV4-1,once,CASSQEFRRERQPQHF,TGCGCCAGCAGCCAAGAATTTCGGAGGGAACGTCAGCCCCAGCATTTT
TRBD1,TRBJ1-4,TRBV7-3,.,CASSQTGVEKLFF,TGTGCCAGCAGCCAAACAGGGGTTGAAAAACTGTTTTTT
.,TRBJ2-2,TRBV7-6,.,CASSLTVYLTPTGLEELFF,TGTGCCAGCAGCTTAACTGTTTACCTCACCCCCACCGGGTTGGAGGAGCTGTTTTTT
TRBD2,TRBJ2-3,TRBV7-9,.,CASSLWLAGFTDTQYF,TGTGCCAGCAGCTTGTGGCTAGCGGGTTTCACAGATACGCAGTATTTT
TRBD2,TRBJ2-7,TRBV18,.,CASSPPPAGGPKQYF,TGTGCCAGCTCACCACCGCCGGCGGGAGGGCCGAAGCAGTACTTC
TRBD1,TRBJ1-5,TRBV10-3,.,CAISDLELGQGGNQPQHF,TGTGCCATCAGTGACCTCGAATTGGGACAGGGGGGCAATCAGCCCCAGCATTTT
.,TRBJ2-3,TRBV5-1,.,CASSQESDSLVTDTQYF,TGCGCCAGCAGCCAGGAATCGGACAGCCTAGTCACAGATACGCAGTATTTT
TRBD1,TRBJ1-1,TRBV29-1,.,CSVAGGIYTEAFF,TGCAGCGTTGCAGGGGGGATCTACACTGAAGCTTTCTTT
TRBD2,TRBJ2-1,TRBV11-2,.,CASSWSGTSGRALVNEQFF,TGTGCCAGCAGCTGGTCCGGGACTAGCGGGAGGGCCCTCGTCAATGAGCAGTTCTTC
.,TRBJ1-2,TRBV14,few,CASSQSGFYGYTF,TGTGCCAGCAGCCAATCCGGGTTCTATGGCTACACCTTC
.,TRBJ2-5,TRBV5-1,.,CASSLQSQVQETQYF,TGCGCCAGCAGCTTACAATCTCAAGTACAAGAGACCCAGTACTTC
.,TRBJ1-2,TRBV9,.,CASSSVYGYTF,TGTGCCAGCAGCTCAGTCTATGGCTACACCTTC
.,TRBJ2-7,TRBV10-2,.,CASSITGLLPNEQYF,TGCGCCAGCAGTATAACGGGACTCCTCCCAAACGAGCAGTACTTC
TRBD1,TRBJ1-6,TRBV2,.,CASSVSPGGFSPLHF,TGTGCCAGCAGTGTTAGCCCAGGGGGCTTTTCACCCCTCCACTTT
.,TRBJ2-2,TRBV7-8,.,CASSLALTGRGELFF,TGTGCCAGCAGCTTAGCGCTCACAGGGCGAGGGGAGCTGTTTTTT
.,TRBJ1-2,TRBV5-6,.,CASSIRGDGYTF,TGTGCCAGCAGTATCAGGGGAGATGGCTACACCTTC